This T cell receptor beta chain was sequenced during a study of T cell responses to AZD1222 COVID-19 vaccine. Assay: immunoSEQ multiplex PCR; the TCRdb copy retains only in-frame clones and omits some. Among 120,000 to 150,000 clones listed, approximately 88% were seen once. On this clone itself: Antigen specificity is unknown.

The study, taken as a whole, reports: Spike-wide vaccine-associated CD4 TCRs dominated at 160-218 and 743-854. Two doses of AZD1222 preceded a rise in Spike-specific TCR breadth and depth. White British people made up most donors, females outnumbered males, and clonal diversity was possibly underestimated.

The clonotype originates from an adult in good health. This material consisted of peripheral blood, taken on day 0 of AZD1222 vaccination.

CDR3 loop: CASSHGLAVSYEQYF. The CDR3 nucleotides are TGTGCCAGCAGCCACGGACTAGCGGTCTCCTACGAGCAGTACTTC. The chain employs TRBV6-2 or TRBV6-3 and TRBJ2-7; 10 nucleotides align to TRBD2. CDR1 and CDR2 (germline): MNHEY, SVGEGT. This CDR3 region has 15 residues. After removal of 6 bases from V and 0 bases from J, the junction contained 5 bases not matched to a gene.